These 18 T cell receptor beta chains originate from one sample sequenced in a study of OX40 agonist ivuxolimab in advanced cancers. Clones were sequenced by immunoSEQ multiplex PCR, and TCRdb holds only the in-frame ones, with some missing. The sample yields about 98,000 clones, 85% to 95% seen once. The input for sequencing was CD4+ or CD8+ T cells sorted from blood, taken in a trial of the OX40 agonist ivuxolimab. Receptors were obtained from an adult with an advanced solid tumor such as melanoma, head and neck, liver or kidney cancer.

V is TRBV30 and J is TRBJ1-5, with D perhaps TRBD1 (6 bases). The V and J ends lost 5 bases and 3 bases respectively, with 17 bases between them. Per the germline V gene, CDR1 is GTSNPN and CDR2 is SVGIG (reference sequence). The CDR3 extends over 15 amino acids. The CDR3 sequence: CAWAVGGTNNQPQHF. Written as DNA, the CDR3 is TGTGCCTGGGCCGTAGGAGGGACAAACAATCAGCCCCAGCATTTT. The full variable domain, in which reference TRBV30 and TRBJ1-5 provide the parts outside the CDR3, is SQTIHQWPATLVQPVGSPLSLECTVEGTSNPNLYWYRQAAGRGLQLLFYSVGIGQISSEVPQNLSASRPQDRQFILSSKKLLLSDSGFYLCAWAVGGTNNQPQHFGDGTRLSIL.

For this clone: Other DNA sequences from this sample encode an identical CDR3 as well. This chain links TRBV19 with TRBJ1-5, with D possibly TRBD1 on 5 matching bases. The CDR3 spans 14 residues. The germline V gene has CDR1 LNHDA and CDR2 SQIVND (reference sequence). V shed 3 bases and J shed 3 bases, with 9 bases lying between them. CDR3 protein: CASSIRGSNQPQHF. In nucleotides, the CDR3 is TGTGCCAGTAGTATTCGGGGGTCCAATCAGCCCCAGCATTTT.

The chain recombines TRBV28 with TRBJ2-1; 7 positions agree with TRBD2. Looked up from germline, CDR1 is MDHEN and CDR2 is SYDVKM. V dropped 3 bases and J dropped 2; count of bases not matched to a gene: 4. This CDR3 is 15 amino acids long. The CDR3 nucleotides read TGTGCCAGCAGTTTTTTTGCGGGGGCCTACAATGAGCAGTTCTTC. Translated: CASSFFAGAYNEQFF.

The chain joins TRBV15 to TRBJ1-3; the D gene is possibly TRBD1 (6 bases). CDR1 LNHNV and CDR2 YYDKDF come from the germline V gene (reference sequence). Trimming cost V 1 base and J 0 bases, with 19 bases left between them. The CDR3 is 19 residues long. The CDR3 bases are TGTGCCACCAGCAGAGGTTGGGGACACCATGACCTCTCTGGAAACACCATATATTTT. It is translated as CATSRGWGHHDLSGNTIYF.

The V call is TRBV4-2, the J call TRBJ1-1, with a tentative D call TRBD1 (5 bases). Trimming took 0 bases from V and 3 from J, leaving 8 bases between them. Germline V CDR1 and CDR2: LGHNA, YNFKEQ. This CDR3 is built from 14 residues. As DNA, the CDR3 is TGTGCCAGCAGCCAAGATGTCAGGGACACTGAAGCTTTCTTT. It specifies CASSQDVRDTEAFF.

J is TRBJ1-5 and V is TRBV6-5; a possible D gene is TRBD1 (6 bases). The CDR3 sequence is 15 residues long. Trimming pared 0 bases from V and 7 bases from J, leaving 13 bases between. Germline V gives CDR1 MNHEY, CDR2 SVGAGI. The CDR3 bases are TGTGCCAGCAGTTACTCTGGGGGGGGCGGACAGCCCCAGCATTTT. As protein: CASSYSGGGGQPQHF.

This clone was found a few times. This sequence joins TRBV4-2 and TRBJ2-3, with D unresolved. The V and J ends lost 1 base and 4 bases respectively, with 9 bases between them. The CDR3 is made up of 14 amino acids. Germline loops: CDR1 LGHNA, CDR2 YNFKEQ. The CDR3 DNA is TGTGCCAGCAGCCAAGGGCTAGTATCAGATACGCAGTATTTT. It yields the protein CASSQGLVSDTQYF.

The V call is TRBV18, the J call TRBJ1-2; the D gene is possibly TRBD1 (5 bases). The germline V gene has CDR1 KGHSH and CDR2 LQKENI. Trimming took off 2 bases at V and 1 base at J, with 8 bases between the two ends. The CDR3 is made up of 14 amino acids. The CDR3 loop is CASSPKGHNYGYTF. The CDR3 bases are TGTGCCAGCTCACCAAAAGGACATAACTATGGCTACACCTTC.

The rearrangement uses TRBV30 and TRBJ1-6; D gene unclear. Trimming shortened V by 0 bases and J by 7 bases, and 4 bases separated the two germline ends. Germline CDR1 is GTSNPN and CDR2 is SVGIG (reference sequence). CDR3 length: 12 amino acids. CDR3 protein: CAWSVRNSPLHF. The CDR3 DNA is TGTGCCTGGAGTGTACGGAATTCACCCCTCCACTTT.

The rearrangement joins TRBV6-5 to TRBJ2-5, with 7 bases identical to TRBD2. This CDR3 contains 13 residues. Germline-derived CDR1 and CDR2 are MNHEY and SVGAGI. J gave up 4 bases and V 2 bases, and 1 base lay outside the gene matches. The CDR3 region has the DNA TGTGCCAGCAGTTACGCGGGGGTAGAGACCCAGTACTTC. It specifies CASSYAGVETQYF.

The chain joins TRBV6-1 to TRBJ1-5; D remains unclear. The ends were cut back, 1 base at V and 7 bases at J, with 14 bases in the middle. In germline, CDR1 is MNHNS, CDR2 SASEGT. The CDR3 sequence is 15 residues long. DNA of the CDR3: TGTGCCAGCAGTGAAGAAGTAAGGCAAAGGCAGCCCCAGCATTTT. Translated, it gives CASSEEVRQRQPQHF.

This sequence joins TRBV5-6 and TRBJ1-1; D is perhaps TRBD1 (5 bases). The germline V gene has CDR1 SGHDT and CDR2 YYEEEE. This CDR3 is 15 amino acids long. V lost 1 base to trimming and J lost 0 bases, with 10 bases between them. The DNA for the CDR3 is TGTGCCAGCAGCTTGTTTCAGGGAGTGAACACTGAAGCTTTCTTT. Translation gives CASSLFQGVNTEAFF. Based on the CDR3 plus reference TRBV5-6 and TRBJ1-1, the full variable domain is DAGVTQSPTHLIKTRGQQVTLRCSPKSGHDTVSWYQQALGQGPQFIFQYYEEEERQRGNFPDRFSGHQFPNYSSELNVNALLLGDSALYLCASSLFQGVNTEAFFGQGTRLTVV.

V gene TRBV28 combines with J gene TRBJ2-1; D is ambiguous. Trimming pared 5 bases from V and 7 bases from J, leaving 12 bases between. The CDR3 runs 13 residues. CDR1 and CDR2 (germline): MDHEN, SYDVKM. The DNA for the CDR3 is TGTGCCAGCAGTGCGCCTTCGAGGAATGAGCAGTTCTTC. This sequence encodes CASSAPSRNEQFF.

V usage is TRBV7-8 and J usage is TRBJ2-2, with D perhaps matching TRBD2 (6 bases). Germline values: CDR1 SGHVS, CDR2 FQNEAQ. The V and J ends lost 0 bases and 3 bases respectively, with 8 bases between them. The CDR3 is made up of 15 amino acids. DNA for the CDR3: TGTGCCAGCAGCTTAGCAACGGGGGACACCGGGGAGCTGTTTTTT. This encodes CASSLATGDTGELFF. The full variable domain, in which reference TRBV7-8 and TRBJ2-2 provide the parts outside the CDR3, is GAGVSQSPRYKVAKRGQDVALRCDPISGHVSLFWYQQALGQGPEFLTYFQNEAQLDKSGLPSDRFFAERPEGSVSTLKIQRTQQEDSAVYLCASSLATGDTGELFFGEGSRLTVL.

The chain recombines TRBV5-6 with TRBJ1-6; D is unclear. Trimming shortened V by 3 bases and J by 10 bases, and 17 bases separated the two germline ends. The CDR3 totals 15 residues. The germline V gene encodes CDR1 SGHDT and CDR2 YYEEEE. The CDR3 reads CASSSSPGLGSPLHF. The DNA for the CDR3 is TGTGCCAGCAGCTCATCACCGGGTCTCGGGTCACCCCTCCACTTT.

CDR3 residues: CAWSRGTNQPQHF. In DNA form, the CDR3 reads TGTGCCTGGAGCAGGGGGACTAATCAGCCCCAGCATTTT. This chain links TRBV30 with TRBJ1-5, with TRBD1 matching 7 bases. Germline-derived CDR1 and CDR2 are GTSNPN and SVGIG (reference sequence). V was clipped by 3 bases and J by 4 bases; unmatched bases: 3. The CDR3 spans 13 residues.

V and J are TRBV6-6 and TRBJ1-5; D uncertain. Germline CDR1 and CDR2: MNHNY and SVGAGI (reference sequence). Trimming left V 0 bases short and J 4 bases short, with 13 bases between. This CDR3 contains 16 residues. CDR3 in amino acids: CASSYSGQAGNQPQHF. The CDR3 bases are TGTGCCAGCAGTTACTCCGGGCAGGCGGGAAATCAGCCCCAGCATTTT.

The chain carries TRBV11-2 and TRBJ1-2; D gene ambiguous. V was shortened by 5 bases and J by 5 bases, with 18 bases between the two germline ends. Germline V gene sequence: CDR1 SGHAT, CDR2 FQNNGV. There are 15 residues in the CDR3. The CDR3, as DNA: TGTGCCAGCAGCCCCAGACGGACCCTGGGGTATGGCTACACCTTC. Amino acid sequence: CASSPRRTLGYGYTF.